This T cell receptor beta chain was captured in a study of cytomegalovirus exposure and HLA in healthy donors. Study-wide points: Apparent HLA restriction characterized most CMV-associated TCR beta chains in a later analysis. Per a later analysis, HLA-associated TCR beta chains showed more clonal expansion than other, equally common TCR beta chains.

A word on this clone: The target antigen is unknown.

From germline, CDR1 is SGHRS and CDR2 YFSETQ. The CDR3 sequence is 15 residues long. V was trimmed by 4 bases and J by 10 bases, leaving 18 bases between them. Amplification used 60 Vbeta primers and 13 Jbeta primers. This table comes from immunoSEQ multiplex PCR, and its TCRdb copy is limited to in-frame clones, with some not included. The top ten clones hold 2.2% of a sample with 90,000 to 110,000 clones, approximately 81% of them seen once. The TCR originated in a woman in her twenties or thirties in good health and CMV-seronegative. This chain links TRBV5-1 with TRBJ1-6; D uncertain. Input material: PBMCs. In nucleotides, the CDR3 is TGCGCCAGCAGCCGTCAGGAGGGAGGAGGGTCACCCCTCCACTTT. As protein: CASSRQEGGGSPLHF.